This T cell receptor beta chain was profiled in a study of control samples from healthy donors and cancer patients (dated by TCRdb to the early 2020s). Library method: the immunoSEQ multiplex PCR assay. TCRdb took this table from immuneACCESS and kept in-frame rearrangements with V and J called. Such tables lack part of the clones; where checked against another copy, unresolved V genes explain under half of the gap, and the rest is unexplained. The sample profile shows some 120,000 clones; about 83% of them were found once. The top ten clones comprise about 12% of the sample. This clone has a single count. Its cognate antigen has yet to be identified. One base away there is no much larger clone; base qualities are not given. The sequenced sample was blood. The TCR was taken from a man aged 25-40 years in good health.

Read as DNA, the sequence is TGTGCCAGCAGCTTATTTAACAGTAATCAGCCCCAGCATTTT. Translated, it gives CASSLFNSNQPQHF. The V and J segments used are TRBV7-8 and TRBJ1-5; there is no confident call for the D gene. V lost 2 bases and J lost 4 bases; the stretch between them is 9 bases long. The CDR3 holds 14 amino acids from the cysteine to the phenylalanine. Of the read, only the CDR3 DNA is kept; its 42 bases are in frame from base 1. CDR1 and CDR2 are read off the germline V gene as SGHVS and FQNEAQ.